The 21 T cell receptor beta chains in this list originate from one sample, sequenced in a study of control samples from healthy donors and cancer patients (dated by TCRdb to the early 2020s). Libraries were prepared through the immunoSEQ multiplex PCR assay. Held by TCRdb, this immuneACCESS table contains in-frame sequences only and omits some clones. Under half of the omission traces to an unresolved V gene where checked; the cause of the rest is unknown. Present in this sample are over 150,000 clones, about 93% of which were seen just once. The ten largest account for almost 1.5% of the sample. Sequencing was done on a sample of blood. Receptors were obtained from a man aged 18 to 30 in good health.

The chain recombines TRBV19 with TRBJ2-1; TRBD1 matches 9 bases. This CDR3 is built from 13 residues. The V and J ends lost 7 bases and 6 bases, in that order; junction bases with no gene match: 4. CDR1 LNHDA and CDR2 SQIVND come from the germline V gene (reference sequence). The CDR3 nucleotides read TGTGCCAGTACGGGACAGGGTGGCAATGAGCAGTTCTTC. This encodes CASTGQGGNEQFF.

The genes are TRBV11-2 and TRBJ2-2, with D maybe TRBD1 (5 bases). Germline values: CDR1 SGHAT, CDR2 FQNNGV. Trimming cost V 5 bases and J 0 bases, with 13 bases left between them. The CDR3 has 16 residues. CDR3 loop: CASSERGGPNTGELFF. CDR3 coding DNA: TGTGCCAGCAGCGAAAGGGGCGGACCGAACACCGGGGAGCTGTTTTTT.

V usage is TRBV6-1 and J usage is TRBJ1-5; no clear D gene. The ends were cut back, 3 bases at V and 5 bases at J, with 5 bases in the middle. The CDR3 totals 12 residues. Germline V CDR1 and CDR2: MNHNS, SASEGT. The DNA of the CDR3 is TGTGCCAGCAGTGAGTCGGATCAGCCCCAGCATTTT. The encoded protein is CASSESDQPQHF.

This chain joins TRBV12-5 and TRBJ2-7; no clear D. The CDR3 sequence is 14 residues long. The germline gives CDR1 LGHNT, CDR2 FRNRAP. Trimming cost V 0 bases and J 0 bases, with 6 bases left between them. CDR3 coding DNA: TGTGCTAGTGGTTTGGTGCCGAACTCCTACGAGCAGTACTTC. It encodes CASGLVPNSYEQYF.

V is TRBV30 and J is TRBJ1-6; 9 bases are shared with TRBD1. The junction had 8 bases not matched to a gene; V was cut back by 8 bases and J by 9 bases. This CDR3 contains 13 residues. Per germline, CDR1 GTSNPN and CDR2 SVGIG (reference sequence). CDR3 DNA sequence: TGTGCCGCAAAGACAGGGGGTCCTTCACCCCTCCACTTT. This gives the protein CAAKTGGPSPLHF. Using reference TRBV30 and TRBJ1-6 for the parts outside the CDR3, the full variable domain is SQTIHQWPATLVQPVGSPLSLECTVEGTSNPNLYWYRQAAGRGLQLLFYSVGIGQISSEVPQNLSASRPQDRQFILSSKKLLLSDSGFYLCAAKTGGPSPLHFGNGTRLTVT.

The chain couples TRBV27 to TRBJ1-2, with TRBD1 as a possible D gene (5 bases). Trimming removed 3 bases from V and 9 bases from J, with 14 bases in between. The CDR3 extends over 13 amino acids. Looked up from germline, CDR1 is MNHEY and CDR2 is SMNVEV (reference sequence). CDR3 loop: CASSFSQGDSYTF. In nucleotides, the CDR3 is TGTGCCAGCAGTTTCAGCCAGGGTGACAGCTACACCTTC.

This sequence joins TRBV14 and TRBJ1-2; the D is unclear. Germline values: CDR1 SGHDN, CDR2 FVKESK. Trimming shortened V by 4 bases and J by 4 bases, and 16 bases separated the two germline ends. The CDR3 covers 15 residues. CDR3 loop: CASSPSEGVPYGYTF. In DNA, the CDR3 is TGTGCCAGCAGCCCTTCTGAGGGCGTCCCCTATGGCTACACCTTC.

The chain joins TRBV9 to TRBJ2-2, with D perhaps TRBD2 (6 bases). The V gene lost 0 bases and the J gene lost 5 bases, with 17 bases spanning the gap. The germline V gene has CDR1 SGDLS and CDR2 YYNGEE. The length of the CDR3 is 17 residues. CDR3 loop: CASSVAVGTLWTGELFF. For the CDR3, the DNA is TGTGCCAGCAGCGTAGCGGTCGGGACTTTGTGGACCGGGGAGCTGTTTTTT.

J is TRBJ2-5 and V is TRBV9; maybe TRBD2 (6 bases). The CDR3 has 15 amino acids. CDR1 and CDR2 from the germline V gene are SGDLS and YYNGEE. Trimming took off 2 bases at V and 5 bases at J, with 16 bases between the two ends. Here the CDR3 DNA reads TGTGCCAGCAGCGTCTACGGGGGTATCGGGGAGACCCAGTACTTC. It encodes CASSVYGGIGETQYF. Full variable domain (outside the CDR3, taken from reference TRBV9 and TRBJ2-5): DSGVTQTPKHLITATGQRVTLRCSPRSGDLSVYWYQQSLDQGLQFLIQYYNGEERAKGNILERFSAQQFPDLHSELNLSSLELGDSALYFCASSVYGGIGETQYFGPGTRLLVL.

This clone came up once. The chain is built from TRBV11-1 and TRBJ2-2; possibly TRBD2 for D (6 bases). CDR3 length equals 14 residues. V was shortened by 5 bases and J by 6 bases, with 13 bases between the two germline ends. CDR1 is SGHAT and CDR2 is FQDESV in the germline V gene (reference sequence). The CDR3 DNA reads as TGTGCCAGCAGCCCCGGGGAGGTCCCCGGGGAGCTGTTTTTT. Translation gives CASSPGEVPGELFF.

The J gene is TRBJ1-1, the V gene TRBV3-1 (or the pseudogene TRBV3-2); no reliable D call. V was cut by 3 bases and J by 8 bases, with 13 bases left in between. The CDR3 is made up of 13 amino acids. Germline-derived CDR1 and CDR2 are LGHDT and YNNKEL (reference sequence). The CDR3 loop reads CASSQFSIGEAFF. CDR3 nucleotide sequence: TGTGCCAGCAGCCAGTTTAGTATAGGGGAAGCTTTCTTT.

The CDR3 is CASSKREGFRGYTF. The DNA of the CDR3 is TGTGCCAGCTCTAAAAGGGAAGGGTTCCGAGGCTACACCTTC. The chain is built from TRBV25-1 and TRBJ1-2; D unclear. Between the trimmed V and J ends, which lost 8 bases and 8 bases, there was a span of 21 bases. The CDR3 sequence is 14 residues long. Germline CDR1 and CDR2: MGHDK and SYGVNS.

CDR3 in amino acids: CASSEFWTGGDSNEQYF. The CDR3 DNA sequence: TGCGCCAGCAGTGAGTTCTGGACAGGGGGCGATTCCAACGAGCAGTACTTC. This chain connects TRBV10-2 to TRBJ2-7, with 11 bases lining up with TRBD1. This CDR3 contains 17 residues. Germline V lookup: CDR1 WSHSY, CDR2 SAAADI. Germline trimming cut 1 base from V and 5 bases from J; bases unmatched to any gene: 10.

V is TRBV18 and J is TRBJ2-7; 12 bases map to TRBD1. The ends lost 3 bases at V and 6 bases at J; junction bases unmatched: 9. This CDR3 comprises 16 residues. Germline loops: CDR1 KGHSH, CDR2 LQKENI. The CDR3 DNA reads TGTGCCAGCTCACCCTCAGGGGACAGGGGGCTGGGCGAGCAGTACTTC. Protein sequence: CASSPSGDRGLGEQYF.

The chain uses TRBV12-3 or TRBV12-4 and TRBJ1-2; D is possibly TRBD1 (6 bases). The V end was cut by 5 bases, the J end by 2 bases, with 6 bases between. The CDR3 sequence is 12 residues long. CDR3 sequence (DNA): TGTGCCAGCAGTACAGGGAACTATGGCTACACCTTC. Protein sequence: CASSTGNYGYTF.

This chain joins TRBV9 and TRBJ1-3; D not resolved. V lost 4 bases and J lost 0, with 8 bases in between. Germline CDR1 is SGDLS and CDR2 is YYNGEE. This CDR3 has 14 amino acids. The DNA for the CDR3 is TGTGCCAGCAGCTCCGAGAGCTCTGGAAACACCATATATTTT. The encoded protein is CASSSESSGNTIYF.

The genes are TRBV5-1 and TRBJ2-5; 9 nucleotides match TRBD2. The CDR3 consists of 17 residues. Germline V gene sequence: CDR1 SGHRS, CDR2 YFSETQ. The V segment lost 0 bases and the J segment 2 bases; nucleotides outside the gene matches: 8. The CDR3 region has the DNA TGCGCCAGCAGCTTGGTATGGGCTAGCGGGGTGCAAGAGACCCAGTACTTC. Translating it yields CASSLVWASGVQETQYF. The complete variable domain, with remaining parts taken from reference TRBV5-1 and TRBJ2-5, reads KAGVTQTPRYLIKTRGQQVTLSCSPISGHRSVSWYQQTPGQGLQFLFEYFSETQRNKGNFPGRFSGRQFSNSRSEMNVSTLELGDSALYLCASSLVWASGVQETQYFGPGTRLLVL.

The chain recombines TRBV9 with TRBJ1-4, with 7 bases fitting TRBD1. The germline gives CDR1 SGDLS, CDR2 YYNGEE. J was trimmed by 6 bases and V by 0 bases; bases with no gene match: 5. The CDR3 contains 15 residues. CDR3 sequence (DNA): TGTGCCAGCAGCGTAGCTACAGGGGTGGATGAAAAACTGTTTTTT. Residues: CASSVATGVDEKLFF.

The V and J genes are TRBV24-1 and TRBJ1-5; the D is unclear. Deletions cut 5 bases from V and 9 bases from J, with 10 bases between. The CDR3 is 12 residues long. The germline gives CDR1 KGHDR, CDR2 SFDVKD. The CDR3 bases are TGTGCCACCAGTGGCCAAAGCGGGCCCCAGCATTTT. This encodes CATSGQSGPQHF.

This chain uses TRBV7-2 with TRBJ1-6; TRBD1 aligns across 8 bases. The CDR3 covers 16 residues. V shed 5 bases, J shed 5 bases, and the junction held 8 bases outside the gene matches. CDR1 and CDR2 (germline): SGHTA, FQGNSA. As DNA, the CDR3 is TGTGCCAGCAGCCAGCCTCGGACAGGGCATAATTCACCCCTCCACTTT. Residues: CASSQPRTGHNSPLHF.

This clone was seen a single time. V and J are TRBV5-1 and TRBJ2-6; tentatively, D is TRBD1 (6 bases). Germline assignment: CDR1 SGHRS and CDR2 YFSETQ. Trimming left V 0 bases short and J 4 bases short, with 14 bases between. This CDR3 is built from 17 residues. CDR3 nucleotide sequence: TGCGCCAGCAGCTTGGGGGCACAGGGTCCCGGGGCCAACGTCCTGACTTTC. It translates to CASSLGAQGPGANVLTF.